This TCR beta chain was documented in a study of blood T cell repertoires in COVID-19. Looking at the study overall: The United States, Italy and Spain supplied acute and convalescent COVID-19 samples. The analysed material was cDNA or gDNA that came from T cells, B-cell-depleted T cells, or PBMCs.

The ends lost 0 bases at V and 4 bases at J; junction bases unmatched: 10. The length of the CDR3 is 17 residues. Germline values: CDR1 SGHDN, CDR2 FVKESK. Under the authors' procedure: Reference gene primer amplification gave nucleated cell count estimates. The assay was immunoSEQ multiplex PCR, and TCRdb's table has in-frame clones only and misses some. V and J calls and clone size are given by that table; D and trimming were obtained from the DNA. The table lists more than 85,000 clones, roughly 87% of them singletons. The V gene is TRBV14, the J gene TRBJ2-3; 7 bases align to TRBD2. The TCR was taken from a human donor in a cohort sampled during active COVID-19. Sequences were obtained from peripheral blood. The CDR3 DNA sequence: TGTGCCAGCAGCCAAGATCGGCGCCTAGCGGTCCCAGATACGCAGTATTTT. Its protein product is CASSQDRRLAVPDTQYF. Full variable domain (remainder filled in from reference TRBV14 and TRBJ2-3): EAGVTQFPSHSVIEKGQTVTLRCDPISGHDNLYWYRRVMGKEIKFLLHFVKESKQDESGMPNNRFLAERTGGTYSTLKVQPAELEDSGVYFCASSQDRRLAVPDTQYFGPGTRLTVL.